These 7 T cell receptor beta chains originate from one sample sequenced in a study of control samples from healthy donors and cancer patients. Sequencing was performed with immunoSEQ multiplex PCR; in TCRdb, only in-frame clones are kept and a portion is missing. The sample yields under 50,000 clones, around 87% seen once. Sequenced material: PBMCs. The receptors stem from an older woman with lung cancer.

J is TRBJ2-7 and V is TRBV10-1; TRBD2 might be the D (6 bases). Germline-derived CDR1 and CDR2 are WNHNN and SYGVQD (reference sequence). The CDR3 spans 14 residues. Trimming pared 3 bases from V and 7 bases from J, leaving 16 bases between. CDR3 in amino acids: CASSEGRDAGEQYF. DNA of the CDR3: TGCGCCAGCAGTGAAGGCAGGGATGCGGGAGAGCAGTACTTC.

The genes are TRBV7-9 and TRBJ1-5; 8 nucleotides match TRBD1. Per germline, CDR1 SEHNR and CDR2 FQNEAQ (reference sequence). This CDR3 spans 15 amino acids. Trimming removed 1 base from V and 4 bases from J; junction bases left unmatched: 3. The CDR3 DNA sequence: TGTGCCAGCAGCTTAGACAGGGGGGAGAATCAGCCCCAGCATTTT. Residues: CASSLDRGENQPQHF. The whole variable domain, filled in from reference TRBV7-9 and TRBJ1-5, reads DTGVSQNPRHKITKRGQNVTFRCDPISEHNRLYWYRQTLGQGPEFLTYFQNEAQLEKSRLLSDRFSAERPKGSFSTLEIQRTEQGDSAMYLCASSLDRGENQPQHFGDGTRLSIL.

J is TRBJ2-5 and V is TRBV28, with D maybe TRBD1 (5 bases). The ends were cut back, 7 bases at V and 6 bases at J, with 15 bases in the middle. In germline, CDR1 is MDHEN, CDR2 SYDVKM. The CDR3 has 13 amino acids. CDR3 DNA sequence: TGTGCCAGCACCCACAGGACCCAGAAGACCCAGTACTTC. It specifies CASTHRTQKTQYF. The entire variable domain, with the rest obtained from reference TRBV28 and TRBJ2-5, is as follows: DVKVTQSSRYLVKRTGEKVFLECVQDMDHENMFWYRQDPGLGLRLIYFSYDVKMKEKGDIPEGYSVSREKKERFSLILESASTNQTSMYLCASTHRTQKTQYFGPGTRLLVL.

This chain connects TRBV30 to TRBJ1-3; no reliable D call. The CDR3 contains 14 residues. Germline V gene lookup returns CDR1 GTSNPN and CDR2 SVGIG (reference sequence). Trimming took off 7 bases at V and 4 bases at J, with 17 bases between the two ends. CDR3 in DNA: TGTGCCTCCACAACCCGTTCGACCGGAAACACCATATATTTT. The encoded protein is CASTTRSTGNTIYF.

The chain couples TRBV19 to TRBJ2-3, with 7 bases that match TRBD2. Germline V gene sequence: CDR1 LNHDA, CDR2 SQIVND (reference sequence). CDR3 length: 11 residues. The V and J ends lost 10 bases and 5 bases, in that order; junction bases with no gene match: 3. CDR3 coding DNA: TGTGCCACAATAGCGGGAGATACGCAGTATTTT. This codes for CATIAGDTQYF.

This clone was counted a single time. This chain links TRBV5-1 with TRBJ1-3; D call uncertain. The CDR3 has 17 residues. Germline CDR1 SGHRS, CDR2 YFSETQ. V lost 0 bases and J 0 bases, leaving 13 bases between the germline ends. The CDR3 DNA sequence: TGCGCCAGCAGCTTGGAGGGAGGTTCCTTCTCTGGAAACACCATATATTTT. Translated, it gives CASSLEGGSFSGNTIYF.

The chain uses TRBV3-1 (or the pseudogene TRBV3-2) and TRBJ2-3; 12 bases fit TRBD2. The CDR3 sequence is 17 residues long. Germline assignment: CDR1 LGHDT and CDR2 YNNKEL (reference sequence). J was trimmed by 3 bases and V by 4 bases; bases with no gene match: 8. The CDR3: CASSLRLAGAFTDTQYF. The CDR3 coding sequence is TGTGCCAGCAGCCTCCGACTAGCGGGAGCTTTTACAGATACGCAGTATTTT.